This passage covers 30 T cell receptor beta chains from one sample sequenced in a study of cytomegalovirus exposure and HLA in healthy donors. Amplification used 60 Vbeta primers and 13 Jbeta primers. The protocol was immunoSEQ multiplex PCR, while the TCRdb copy is restricted to in-frame clones and leaves out a portion. The sample lists some 120,000 clones, 75% to 90% occurring once. Source material: PBMCs. The receptor set was obtained from a middle-aged man in good health and CMV-seronegative.

V usage is TRBV7-9 and J usage is TRBJ1-5; a weak D match, TRBD1 (5 bases). This CDR3 region has 15 residues. V lost 1 base, J lost 4 bases, and 11 bases lay in between. The germline V gene encodes CDR1 SEHNR and CDR2 FQNEAQ (reference sequence). The CDR3 loop reads CASSLDQGNNQPQHF. In DNA form, the CDR3 reads TGTGCCAGCAGCTTAGATCAGGGTAATAATCAGCCCCAGCATTTT.

The chain employs TRBV2 and TRBJ1-1; D is possibly TRBD1 (5 bases). CDR1 is SNHLY and CDR2 is FYNNEI in the germline V gene. There are 13 residues in the CDR3. Trimming stripped 0 bases from V and 11 bases from J, with 13 bases between. CDR3 amino acids: CASSEAQGYTAFF. The CDR3 nucleotides read TGTGCCAGCAGTGAAGCGCAGGGCTATACGGCTTTCTTT.

The chain uses TRBV2 and TRBJ2-5, with D hard to call. The V gene lost 2 bases and the J gene lost 4 bases, with 5 bases spanning the gap. Germline V gives CDR1 SNHLY, CDR2 FYNNEI. CDR3 size: 12 residues. The CDR3 nucleotides read TGTGCCAGCAGTGAAAGCTCAGAGACCCAGTACTTC. Its translation is CASSESSETQYF. Full variable domain (remainder filled in from reference TRBV2 and TRBJ2-5): EPEVTQTPSHQVTQMGQEVILRCVPISNHLYFYWYRQILGQKVEFLVSFYNNEISEKSEIFDDQFSVERPDGSNFTLKIRSTKLEDSAMYFCASSESSETQYFGPGTRLLVL.

The chain combines TRBV19 with TRBJ2-3; weak D call: TRBD1 (7 bases). Trimming shortened V by 5 bases and J by 3 bases, and 9 bases separated the two germline ends. CDR3 length: 13 residues. Germline lookup yields CDR1 LNHDA and CDR2 SQIVND (reference sequence). CDR3 region: CASSAGQTDTQYF. CDR3 in DNA: TGTGCCAGTAGTGCGGGACAGACAGATACGCAGTATTTT.

The chain uses TRBV11-3 and TRBJ2-2; the match to TRBD1 covers 7 bases. This CDR3 spans 15 amino acids. V gave up 5 bases and J gave up 6 bases; unmatched junction bases: 9. The germline CDR1 and CDR2 sequences are SGHNT and YENEEA. The CDR3 loop reads CASSRFTGASGELFF. The CDR3 bases are TGTGCCAGCAGCAGGTTTACAGGGGCGTCCGGGGAGCTGTTTTTT.

The J gene is TRBJ2-7, the V gene TRBV19, with D tentatively TRBD1 (6 bases). The CDR3 spans 15 residues. V was shortened by 2 bases and J by 0 bases, with 11 bases between the two germline ends. The V gene's germline CDR1 is LNHDA and CDR2 SQIVND (reference sequence). In DNA, the CDR3 is TGTGCCAGTAGTATAAGACAGGCACTCTCCTACGAGCAGTACTTC. Protein sequence: CASSIRQALSYEQYF. Full variable domain (missing parts from reference TRBV19 and TRBJ2-7): DGGITQSPKYLFRKEGQNVTLSCEQNLNHDAMYWYRQDPGQGLRLIYYSQIVNDFQKGDIAEGYSVSREKKESFPLTVTSAQKNPTAFYLCASSIRQALSYEQYFGPGTRLTVT.

The genes are TRBV27 and TRBJ2-3; TRBD1 agrees at 7 bases. Germline lookup yields CDR1 MNHEY and CDR2 SMNVEV (reference sequence). The length of the CDR3 is 15 residues. V lost 5 bases, J lost 4 bases, and 9 bases stayed unmatched. The CDR3 DNA sequence: TGTGCCAGCAGTACCCTAGGGCAGGGGGCAGATACGCAGTATTTT. Its translation: CASSTLGQGADTQYF.

A few counts support this clone. CDR3 residues: CASRTLAGLYEQYF. In DNA, the CDR3 is TGCGCCAGCAGAACGCTAGCGGGACTCTACGAGCAGTACTTC. The chain couples TRBV5-1 to TRBJ2-7; 9 positions agree with TRBD2. The V and J ends lost 5 bases and 3 bases, in that order; junction bases with no gene match: 6. CDR1 SGHRS and CDR2 YFSETQ come from the germline V gene. CDR3 size: 14 residues.

The chain carries TRBV2 and TRBJ2-2, with 8 bases lining up with TRBD1. CDR3 length equals 17 residues. Germline V CDR1 and CDR2: SNHLY, FYNNEI. V was clipped by 2 bases and J by 1 base; unmatched bases: 6. CDR3 in amino acids: CASSEKPDRVNTGELFF. The CDR3 DNA reads TGTGCCAGCAGTGAAAAGCCGGACAGGGTGAACACCGGGGAGCTGTTTTTT. Using reference TRBV2 and TRBJ2-2 for the parts outside the CDR3, the full variable domain is EPEVTQTPSHQVTQMGQEVILRCVPISNHLYFYWYRQILGQKVEFLVSFYNNEISEKSEIFDDQFSVERPDGSNFTLKIRSTKLEDSAMYFCASSEKPDRVNTGELFFGEGSRLTVL.

This clone was recorded once. V usage is TRBV13 and J usage is TRBJ2-5; 10 bases align to TRBD1. This CDR3 is built from 14 residues. Trimming removed 5 bases from V and 2 bases from J; junction bases left unmatched: 2. The germline V gene encodes CDR1 PRHDT and CDR2 FYEKMQ (reference sequence). This CDR3 is CASSQDRGQETQYF. CDR3 in DNA: TGTGCCAGCAGCCAGGACAGGGGGCAAGAGACCCAGTACTTC.

This clone was seen more than once but under ten times. This CDR3 is also generated by other DNA sequences in the sample. The gene calls are TRBV7-9 and TRBJ1-3, with 8 bases that match TRBD1. The length of the CDR3 is 15 residues. Germline V gene lookup returns CDR1 SEHNR and CDR2 FQNEAQ (reference sequence). J lost 1 base, V lost 2 bases, and 1 base had no gene match. CDR3 in amino acids: CASSLQGASGNTIYF. The CDR3 coding sequence is TGTGCCAGCAGCTTACAGGGGGCTTCTGGAAACACCATATATTTT. Variable domain in full (rest from reference TRBV7-9 and TRBJ1-3): DTGVSQNPRHKITKRGQNVTFRCDPISEHNRLYWYRQTLGQGPEFLTYFQNEAQLEKSRLLSDRFSAERPKGSFSTLEIQRTEQGDSAMYLCASSLQGASGNTIYFGEGSWLTVV.

This clone turned up a few times. The gene calls are TRBV2 and TRBJ2-5; TRBD1 aligns across 11 bases. After removal of 6 bases from V and 7 bases from J, the junction contained 10 bases not matched to a gene. The CDR3 has 15 residues. Per the germline V gene, CDR1 is SNHLY and CDR2 is FYNNEI. The CDR3, as DNA: TGTGCCAGCAGATCCGGGACAGGGGGTACCGCGACCCAGTACTTC. This sequence encodes CASRSGTGGTATQYF.

The chain recombines TRBV5-1 with TRBJ2-5; no firm D call. CDR1 and CDR2 from the germline V gene are SGHRS and YFSETQ. Deletions cut 4 bases from V and 2 bases from J, with 3 bases between. The CDR3 consists of 11 residues. In nucleotides, the CDR3 is TGCGCCAGCAGCATACAAGAGACCCAGTACTTC. Protein product: CASSIQETQYF.

The rearrangement uses TRBV27 and TRBJ2-6; D is possibly TRBD1 (6 bases). Germline CDR1 MNHEY, CDR2 SMNVEV (reference sequence). This CDR3 has 16 residues. V gave up 4 bases and J gave up 2 bases, with 12 bases separating them. The CDR3 DNA reads as TGTGCCAGCAGTTCATCTGGGGGCGCTGGGGCCAACGTCCTGACTTTC. This encodes CASSSSGGAGANVLTF.

V is TRBV28 and J is TRBJ1-1, with D perhaps TRBD1 (6 bases). Germline V gene sequence: CDR1 MDHEN, CDR2 SYDVKM. This CDR3 region has 14 residues. V lost 3 bases and J lost 0, with 8 bases in between. The CDR3 bases are TGTGCCAGCAGTTTCCAGGGGTTGAACACTGAAGCTTTCTTT. This translates into CASSFQGLNTEAFF.

By share of the sample, this clone is medium-sized. The rearrangement joins TRBV6-1 to TRBJ1-5; TRBD1 might be the D (6 bases). The CDR3 is 17 residues long. Between the trimmed V and J ends, which lost 0 bases and 0 bases, there was a span of 12 bases. CDR1 and CDR2 from the germline V gene are MNHNS and SASEGT. CDR3 sequence reads: CASSEAGGTNSNQPQHF. CDR3 coding DNA: TGTGCCAGCAGTGAAGCGGGGGGGACAAATAGCAATCAGCCCCAGCATTTT.

J is TRBJ2-1 and V is TRBV11-3; maybe TRBD1 (6 bases). Trimming pared 0 bases from V and 0 bases from J, leaving 18 bases between. CDR3 length: 19 amino acids. The V gene's germline CDR1 is SGHNT and CDR2 YENEEA. The CDR3 DNA follows: TGTGCCAGCAGCTTAGATCCCAGGGCTGCAGGGGCCTCCTACAATGAGCAGTTCTTC. It encodes CASSLDPRAAGASYNEQFF.

The V and J genes are TRBV15 and TRBJ1-3; D unresolved. CDR1 is LNHNV and CDR2 is YYDKDF in the germline V gene (reference sequence). The CDR3 has 14 amino acids. With 1 base removed from V and 0 bases from J, the gap between germline ends came to 4 bases. CDR3 in amino acids: CATSRGHSGNTIYF. CDR3 coding DNA: TGTGCCACCAGCAGAGGACACTCTGGAAACACCATATATTTT.

The chain carries TRBV4-1 and TRBJ1-2; 8 nucleotides line up with TRBD1. This CDR3 spans 15 amino acids. J was trimmed by 2 bases and V by 0 bases; bases with no gene match: 2. Germline V CDR1 and CDR2: MGHRA, YSYEKL. The CDR3 reads CASSQEDRANYGYTF. DNA for the CDR3: TGCGCCAGCAGCCAAGAGGACAGGGCGAACTATGGCTACACCTTC.

This clone showed up just a few times. The chain recombines TRBV2 with TRBJ1-2; D remains ambiguous. V lost 8 bases and J 6 bases, leaving 16 bases between the germline ends. There are 13 residues in the CDR3. Germline V gives CDR1 SNHLY, CDR2 FYNNEI. CDR3 protein: CASRGDLRDGYTF. The CDR3 coding sequence is TGTGCCAGCCGGGGAGACTTGAGGGATGGCTACACCTTC.

The chain combines TRBV25-1 with TRBJ1-2; 7 positions agree with TRBD1. V lost 6 bases to trimming and J lost 3 bases; unmatched junction nucleotides: 4. CDR3 length: 13 residues. Germline values: CDR1 MGHDK, CDR2 SYGVNS. The CDR3 bases are TGTGCCAGCAGAGGGACAGACTACTATGGCTACACCTTC. Encoded protein: CASRGTDYYGYTF.

This clone was found a few times. The chain links TRBV11-2 to TRBJ2-7; TRBD2 agrees at 7 bases. Germline V gene data show CDR1 as SGHAT and CDR2 as FQNNGV. The CDR3 runs 13 residues. The J segment lost 5 bases and the V segment lost 5 bases, leaving 6 bases of the junction unmatched. The CDR3 spells CASSVGTINEQYF. The CDR3 nucleotides are TGTGCCAGCAGCGTCGGGACTATCAACGAGCAGTACTTC.

J is TRBJ2-7 and V is TRBV2; TRBD1 might be the D (6 bases). Per germline, CDR1 SNHLY and CDR2 FYNNEI. V was cut by 4 bases and J by 6 bases, with 10 bases left in between. CDR3 size: 12 residues. Here the CDR3 DNA reads TGTGCCAGCAGTGGAGGGACACGCGAGCAGTACTTC. Translated, it gives CASSGGTREQYF.

This clone appeared a few times. A far larger clone differs by one base, so this is likely a read error. V gene TRBV29-1 combines with J gene TRBJ2-7; D perhaps matches TRBD1 (5 bases). V lost 3 bases and J lost 4, with 10 bases in between. Germline V lookup: CDR1 SQVTM, CDR2 ANQGSEA. The CDR3 sequence is 12 residues long. The CDR3 nucleotides read TGCAGCGTTGAGGCCAGGGAATACGAGCAGTACTTC. It is translated as CSVEAREYEQYF.

V is TRBV19 and J is TRBJ2-7; 10 bases align to TRBD2. CDR1 is LNHDA, CDR2 SQIVND, per germline (reference sequence). The V gene end was trimmed by 5 bases and the J gene end by 7 bases; junction bases not matched to a gene: 11. This CDR3 has 15 amino acids. CDR3 in DNA: TGTGCCAGTAGTCTCTCTAGCGGGGGAACCTGGGAGCAGTACTTC. It specifies CASSLSSGGTWEQYF.

This chain joins TRBV6-6 and TRBJ1-5; 11 nucleotides match TRBD1. The trim removed 2 bases at V and 4 bases at J, leaving 4 bases unmatched. Germline loops: CDR1 MNHNY, CDR2 SVGAGI (reference sequence). This CDR3 has 16 residues. CDR3 protein: CASSYGGQGGNQPQHF. The CDR3 DNA follows: TGTGCCAGCAGTTACGGGGGACAGGGGGGGAATCAGCCCCAGCATTTT.

The chain combines TRBV5-1 with TRBJ2-7, with 7 bases that match TRBD1. V trimming: 0 bases; J trimming: 1 base; junction bases outside the gene matches: 4. From germline, CDR1 is SGHRS and CDR2 YFSETQ. The CDR3 is 15 residues long. The CDR3 is CASSLEGAGSYEQYF. DNA for the CDR3: TGCGCCAGCAGCTTGGAGGGGGCAGGGTCCTACGAGCAGTACTTC.

This chain joins TRBV19 and TRBJ2-1, with 13 bases lining up with TRBD2. This CDR3 is built from 22 residues. CDR1 and CDR2 from the germline V gene are LNHDA and SQIVND (reference sequence). V lost 6 bases, J lost 0 bases, and 20 bases stayed unmatched. The DNA of the CDR3 is TGTGCCAGTAGCCTAGGGGGCGCCCCGGGACTAGCGGGACCGAGCTCCTACAATGAGCAGTTCTTC. This encodes CASSLGGAPGLAGPSSYNEQFF.

The rearrangement joins TRBV6-5 to TRBJ1-1, with D perhaps TRBD1 (5 bases). The CDR3 length is 13 residues. CDR1 is MNHEY, CDR2 SVGAGI, per germline. V lost 6 bases, J lost 3 bases, and 11 bases lay in between. The DNA of the CDR3 is TGTGCCAGCAGCCGGTCAGGGTACACTGAAGCTTTCTTT. It is translated as CASSRSGYTEAFF.

The CDR3 spells CASTRESLGNTEAFF. The CDR3 coding sequence is TGTGCCAGCACCCGGGAGTCATTGGGGAACACTGAAGCTTTCTTT. The chain couples TRBV9 to TRBJ1-1; D remains unclear. The V gene lost 6 bases and the J gene lost 1 base, with 16 bases spanning the gap. The CDR3 runs 15 residues. Germline lookup yields CDR1 SGDLS and CDR2 YYNGEE.